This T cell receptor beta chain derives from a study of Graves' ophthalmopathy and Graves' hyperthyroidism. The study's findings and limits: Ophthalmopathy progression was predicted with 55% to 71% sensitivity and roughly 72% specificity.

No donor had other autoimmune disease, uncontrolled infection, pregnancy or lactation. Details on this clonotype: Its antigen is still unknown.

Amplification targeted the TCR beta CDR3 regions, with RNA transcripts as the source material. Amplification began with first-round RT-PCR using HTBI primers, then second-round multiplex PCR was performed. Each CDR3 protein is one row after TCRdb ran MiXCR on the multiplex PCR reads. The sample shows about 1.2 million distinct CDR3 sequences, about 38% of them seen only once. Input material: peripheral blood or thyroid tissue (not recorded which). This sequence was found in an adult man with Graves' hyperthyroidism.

As DNA, the CDR3 is TGTGCCAGCAGCCCCCGGACAGGGGGCCGTGGCTACCAATCGGGTCAGCCCCAGCATTTT. Translating it yields CASSPRTGGRGYQSGQPQHF. The genes are TRBV7-8 and TRBJ1-5; TRBD1 aligns across 11 bases. The CDR3 contains 20 residues. CDR1 is SGHVS and CDR2 is FQNEAQ in the germline V gene. The V gene end was trimmed by 5 bases and the J gene end by 6 bases; junction bases not matched to a gene: 21.